This T cell receptor (beta chain) came from a study of T cell repertoires in cytomegalovirus infection. The germline V gene has CDR1 MNHEY and CDR2 SVGEGT. The CDR3 extends over 13 amino acids. The germline V and J ends were trimmed by 2 bases and 11 bases, with 15 bases remaining between them. One entry per CDR3 protein results from TCRdb running MiXCR on the reads. The sample has more than 400,000 distinct CDR3 sequences, about 26% seen once; the top ten hold 13%. On this clonotype itself: Its antigen is undetermined.

Study results and caveats: Summed frequency of public TCR beta families distinguished CMV carriers with the relevant HLA.

The specimen sequenced was PBMCs. This TCR derives from a human donor in good health (CMV status not recorded). Some clones in this sample may be carry-over from other donors' samples. The rearrangement joins TRBV6-2 or TRBV6-3 to TRBJ1-1; D gene uncertain. CDR3 sequence: CASSYGFTVSAFF. The CDR3 nucleotides are TGTGCCAGCAGTTACGGTTTTACGGTTTCGGCTTTCTTT.